The 29 T cell receptor beta chains presented below share a single source sample, sequenced in a study of cytomegalovirus exposure and HLA in healthy donors (dated by TCRdb to 2015 to 2018). Preparation of the library involved the immunoSEQ multiplex PCR assay. For the multiplex PCR, a mixture combining 60 forward primers for TCR Vbeta segments and 13 reverse primers for TCR Jbeta segments was used. The immuneACCESS repertoire file appears here via TCRdb, limited to in-frame rearrangements. These files lack a portion of the clones; in checked studies, under half of the deficit traces to unresolved V genes, and the cause of the others is not known. This sample has 150,000 or so clones in its table, and 70% to 80% of those were observed once. In total, the top ten clones hold roughly 7.7% of the sample. The sequenced material came from PBMCs. The origin of the receptors is a man aged 25-45 years in good health and CMV-seropositive.

This clone was counted only a few times. The rearrangement links TRBV30 to TRBJ2-3; weak D call: TRBD2 (6 bases). This CDR3 has 17 residues. V was pared by 0 bases and J by 4 bases, with 20 bases between. Per the germline V gene, CDR1 is GTSNPN and CDR2 is SVGIG (reference sequence). The CDR3 region has the DNA TGTGCCTGGAGTGTAATGGGCCTCGGGAGTAGGGCAGATACGCAGTATTTT. It codes for CAWSVMGLGSRADTQYF.

This clone came up many times. The chain combines TRBV6-5 with TRBJ1-2; 9 nucleotides align to TRBD1. J lost 5 bases, V lost 4 bases, and 11 bases had no gene match. CDR1 and CDR2 from the germline V gene are MNHEY and SVGAGI. This CDR3 spans 16 amino acids. DNA of the CDR3: TGTGCCAGCAGTTTGTCCCGGGACAGGGTTCATTATGGCTACACCTTC. Its translation: CASSLSRDRVHYGYTF.

This clone was seen a single time. The rearrangement joins TRBV14 to TRBJ1-4; TRBD1 agrees at 11 bases. The CDR3 runs to 15 residues. In germline, CDR1 is SGHDN, CDR2 FVKESK. Trimming took 3 bases from V and 7 from J; bases not matched to a gene: 4. For the CDR3, the DNA is TGTGCCAGCAGCCACGGGACAGGGGGAGGTGAAAAACTGTTTTTT. Its translation: CASSHGTGGGEKLFF.

The chain recombines TRBV15 with TRBJ1-6; D call uncertain. Germline assignment: CDR1 LNHNV and CDR2 YYDKDF (reference sequence). The V and J ends lost 4 bases and 6 bases respectively, with 13 bases between them. The CDR3 spans 15 residues. The CDR3 spells CATSTEGGGNSPLHF. The CDR3 DNA sequence: TGTGCCACCAGCACCGAAGGAGGCGGTAATTCACCCCTCCACTTT.

The genes are TRBV5-1 and TRBJ2-3; a weak D match, TRBD2 (6 bases). The CDR3 has 15 residues. Germline CDR1 reads SGHRS; CDR2 reads YFSETQ. Trimming took off 3 bases at V and 2 bases at J, with 13 bases between the two ends. The CDR3, as DNA: TGCGCCAGCAGCTCAGACGGACTAAACACAGATACGCAGTATTTT. This gives the protein CASSSDGLNTDTQYF.

CDR3 loop: CASSFGTVFNSPLHF. CDR3 nucleotide sequence: TGTGCCAGCAGCTTCGGGACAGTTTTTAATTCACCCCTCCACTTT. The V gene is TRBV7-8, the J gene TRBJ1-6, with 7 bases that match TRBD1. Germline loops: CDR1 SGHVS, CDR2 FQNEAQ. The junction had 5 bases not matched to a gene; V was cut back by 3 bases and J by 6 bases. The CDR3 contains 15 residues.

The chain is built from TRBV27 and TRBJ2-5; TRBD1 agrees at 7 bases. J lost 1 base, V lost 6 bases, and 2 bases had no gene match. CDR1 and CDR2 from the germline V gene are MNHEY and SMNVEV (reference sequence). This CDR3 comprises 13 residues. CDR3 protein: CASSGTAQETQYF. Written as DNA, the CDR3 is TGTGCCAGCAGCGGGACAGCCCAAGAGACCCAGTACTTC.

This rearrangement joins TRBV5-1 to TRBJ1-6; TRBD1 aligns across 8 bases. V shed 4 bases, J shed 10 bases, and the junction held 13 bases outside the gene matches. The germline V gene has CDR1 SGHRS and CDR2 YFSETQ. This CDR3 is 16 amino acids long. Written as DNA, the CDR3 is TGCGCCAGCAGCCAGACGGCGGGGACAGGCAGCTCACCCCTCCACTTT. It codes for CASSQTAGTGSSPLHF.

This clone has just a few counts. The rearrangement uses TRBV5-1 and TRBJ2-1; D possibly corresponds to TRBD1 (6 bases). CDR3 length equals 16 residues. Looked up from germline, CDR1 is SGHRS and CDR2 is YFSETQ. Trimming took off 2 bases at V and 4 bases at J, with 16 bases between the two ends. As DNA, the CDR3 is TGCGCCAGCAGCTTTTCAACAGGGAAAGGTTACAATGAGCAGTTCTTC. This translates into CASSFSTGKGYNEQFF.

J is TRBJ2-5 and V is TRBV9, with 11 positions matching TRBD2. Unmatched junction bases numbered 10, after V lost 4 bases and J lost 5 bases. In germline, CDR1 is SGDLS, CDR2 YYNGEE. The CDR3 loop spans 16 amino acids. CDR3 in DNA: TGTGCCAGCAGCTTGGATAGCGGGGGGGGTGGGGAGACCCAGTACTTC. Translated: CASSLDSGGGGETQYF.

This clone was observed a few times. The chain carries TRBV9 and TRBJ2-3; D call uncertain. CDR1 and CDR2 (germline): SGDLS, YYNGEE. The CDR3 runs to 16 residues. V was pared by 3 bases and J by 0 bases, with 14 bases between. CDR3 region: CASSAEAGSSTDTQYF. CDR3 sequence (DNA): TGTGCCAGCAGCGCAGAAGCCGGGTCCAGCACAGATACGCAGTATTTT. Full variable domain (remainder filled in from reference TRBV9 and TRBJ2-3): DSGVTQTPKHLITATGQRVTLRCSPRSGDLSVYWYQQSLDQGLQFLIQYYNGEERAKGNILERFSAQQFPDLHSELNLSSLELGDSALYFCASSAEAGSSTDTQYFGPGTRLTVL.

V is TRBV19 and J is TRBJ2-4; the match to TRBD2 covers 7 bases. Per the germline V gene, CDR1 is LNHDA and CDR2 is SQIVND (reference sequence). CDR3 size: 17 residues. Trimming cost V 1 base and J 2 bases; bases outside gene matches: 8. CDR3 sequence (DNA): TGTGCCAGTAGTATAGCCCGGGAGGATATATCCAAAAACATTCAGTACTTC. This codes for CASSIAREDISKNIQYF.

This chain connects TRBV6-1 to TRBJ1-2, with TRBD1 identical over 8 bases. Trimming cost V 7 bases and J 4 bases; bases outside gene matches: 11. This CDR3 region has 15 residues. The V gene's germline CDR1 is MNHNS and CDR2 SASEGT. DNA of the CDR3: TGTGCCAGCATTAGAGGACAGGGCCCTAGCTATGGCTACACCTTC. Translated, it gives CASIRGQGPSYGYTF.

To note about this clone: The same CDR3 also results from other DNA sequences found in this sample. This chain connects TRBV29-1 to TRBJ1-2, with unresolved D. The CDR3 covers 15 residues. Trimming cost V 3 bases and J 0 bases, with 14 bases left between them. The germline V gene encodes CDR1 SQVTM and CDR2 ANQGSEA. This chain's CDR3 is CSVESRLTTNYGYTF. CDR3 nucleotide sequence: TGCAGCGTTGAGTCGCGGCTGACTACTAACTATGGCTACACCTTC.

V and J are TRBV18 and TRBJ1-5; possibly TRBD1 for D (6 bases). Between the trimmed V and J ends, which lost 6 bases and 4 bases, there was a span of 16 bases. The CDR3 sequence is 15 residues long. CDR1 and CDR2 from the germline V gene are KGHSH and LQKENI. CDR3 coding DNA: TGTGCCAGCTCTATCAGACAGGCCGATAATCAGCCCCAGCATTTT. It translates to CASSIRQADNQPQHF.

The genes are TRBV29-1 and TRBJ2-6, with D perhaps TRBD1 (6 bases). The CDR3 runs 16 residues. V lost 5 bases and J lost 4, with 18 bases in between. Germline CDR1 is SQVTM and CDR2 is ANQGSEA. DNA for the CDR3: TGCAGCGTTTTGTACAGGGTAGTCTCGGGGGCCAACGTCCTGACTTTC. Its translation: CSVLYRVVSGANVLTF.

This clone has only one observation. The chain employs TRBV6-6 and TRBJ1-2, with 9 bases matching TRBD1. Per the germline V gene, CDR1 is MNHNY and CDR2 is SVGAGI (reference sequence). The ends lost 7 bases at V and 4 bases at J; junction bases unmatched: 7. The CDR3 spans 14 residues. CDR3 bases: TGTGCCAGCATTACCGGGACAGGGTTCTATGGCTACACCTTC. This codes for CASITGTGFYGYTF.

The chain uses TRBV18 and TRBJ1-1; a possible D gene is TRBD1 (6 bases). Per germline, CDR1 KGHSH and CDR2 LQKENI. The CDR3 consists of 13 residues. The V and J ends lost 1 base and 4 bases respectively, with 7 bases between them. The CDR3 reads CASSPRGPTEAFF. CDR3 in DNA: TGTGCCAGCTCACCACGGGGGCCCACTGAAGCTTTCTTT.

This clone was observed a single time. At one end, the junction sequence differs from germline, possibly due to a read error. The V gene is TRBV7-2, the J gene TRBJ2-2; 7 nucleotides line up with TRBD2. This CDR3 has 13 residues. CDR1 is SGHTA, CDR2 FQGNSA, per germline. The CDR3 DNA is TGTGCCACCAGCGGCGGGAGAGGCGGGGAGCTGTTTTTT. Protein: CATSGGRGGELFF. The whole variable domain, remainder taken from reference TRBV7-2 and TRBJ2-2, is GAGVSQSPSNKVTEKGKDVELRCDPISGHTALYWYRQSLGQGLEFLIYFQGNSAPDKSGLPSDRFSAERTGGSVSTLTIQRTQQEDSAVYLCATSGGRGGELFFGEGSRLTVL.

V usage is TRBV18 and J usage is TRBJ1-1; D not resolved. In germline, CDR1 is KGHSH, CDR2 LQKENI. The V end lost 0 bases, the J end lost 7 bases, and 9 bases lay between the germline ends. This CDR3 spans 13 amino acids. CDR3 sequence: CASSPPSEGEAFF. CDR3 DNA: TGTGCCAGCTCACCACCTTCGGAGGGTGAAGCTTTCTTT.

The chain joins TRBV28 to TRBJ2-7; no definite D call. Germline loops: CDR1 MDHEN, CDR2 SYDVKM. This CDR3 has 11 residues. The V end was cut by 1 base, the J end by 5 bases, with 3 bases between. CDR3 sequence: CASSLYNEQYF. As DNA, the CDR3 is TGTGCCAGCAGTTTATACAACGAGCAGTACTTC.

The genes are TRBV6-1 and TRBJ2-7; unclear D gene. The CDR3 is 11 amino acids. Germline loops: CDR1 MNHNS, CDR2 SASEGT. The V gene lost 10 bases and the J gene lost 1 base, with 8 bases spanning the gap. The CDR3 DNA reads as TGTGCCACCAGCCTTTCCTACGAGCAGTACTTC. Translating gives CATSLSYEQYF.

V usage is TRBV30 and J usage is TRBJ1-5; D gene ambiguous. Looked up from germline, CDR1 is GTSNPN and CDR2 is SVGIG (reference sequence). Trimming left V 7 bases short and J 0 bases short, with 13 bases between. The CDR3 has 14 amino acids. The CDR3 nucleotides read TGTGCCTACCAAGGTCGGGATAGCAATCAGCCCCAGCATTTT. Protein product: CAYQGRDSNQPQHF. Supplemented by reference TRBV30 and TRBJ1-5, the full variable domain reads SQTIHQWPATLVQPVGSPLSLECTVEGTSNPNLYWYRQAAGRGLQLLFYSVGIGQISSEVPQNLSASRPQDRQFILSSKKLLLSDSGFYLCAYQGRDSNQPQHFGDGTRLSIL.

The V call is TRBV6-6, the J call TRBJ2-7, with 9 bases lining up with TRBD1. V was pared by 4 bases and J by 3 bases, with 7 bases of the junction left unmatched. Per germline, CDR1 MNHNY and CDR2 SVGAGI (reference sequence). The CDR3 length is 15 residues. The CDR3 is CASSSVDRGNYEQYF. The CDR3 coding sequence is TGTGCCAGCAGTTCCGTGGACAGGGGAAACTACGAGCAGTACTTC.

V is TRBV7-9 and J is TRBJ2-7, with a tentative D call TRBD1 (6 bases). This CDR3 contains 13 residues. The V gene lost 8 bases and the J gene lost 5 bases, with 16 bases spanning the gap. Germline assignment: CDR1 SEHNR and CDR2 FQNEAQ (reference sequence). CDR3 in DNA: TGTGCCAGCGATGGGGGCTTCGAAAACGAGCAGTACTTC. Its protein is CASDGGFENEQYF.

The genes are TRBV6-6 and TRBJ1-1; the match to TRBD1 covers 9 bases. Germline V gene sequence: CDR1 MNHNY, CDR2 SVGAGI (reference sequence). V shed 1 base and J 4 bases; nucleotides not matched to a gene: 4. The CDR3 is 15 residues long. This CDR3 reads CASSYFLTGGTEAFF. In DNA, the CDR3 is TGTGCCAGCAGTTACTTTCTGACAGGGGGCACTGAAGCTTTCTTT.

The chain is built from TRBV4-1 and TRBJ2-7; TRBD1 matches at 7 bases. The ends lost 0 bases at V and 4 bases at J; junction bases unmatched: 6. Looked up from germline, CDR1 is MGHRA and CDR2 is YSYEKL. The CDR3 spans 15 residues. DNA for the CDR3: TGCGCCAGCAGCCAAGAACGGGACAGCTTTTACGAGCAGTACTTC. Translated: CASSQERDSFYEQYF.

The V call is TRBV2, the J call TRBJ1-1; D is undetermined. This CDR3 has 14 residues. Per germline, CDR1 SNHLY and CDR2 FYNNEI. Trimming stripped 8 bases from V and 0 bases from J, with 13 bases between. The chain's CDR3 is CASHTLAVNTEAFF. The CDR3 DNA reads TGTGCCAGCCACACCTTGGCAGTGAACACTGAAGCTTTCTTT.

The gene calls are TRBV5-1 and TRBJ1-1; possibly TRBD1 for D (5 bases). CDR1 SGHRS and CDR2 YFSETQ come from the germline V gene. The CDR3 extends over 15 amino acids. Between the trimmed V and J ends, which lost 6 bases and 0 bases, there was a span of 15 bases. CDR3 bases: TGCGCCAGCACCCCAGCCCAGGGAATGAACACTGAAGCTTTCTTT. Residues: CASTPAQGMNTEAFF.